This TCR beta chain came from a study of blood T cell repertoires in COVID-19 (dated by TCRdb to about 2020). Regarding the study in general: Collaborator samples came from the United States, Italy and Spain and covered acute and convalescent phases of COVID-19. The material from the prospective study consisted of cDNA or gDNA derived from T cells, B-cell-depleted T cells, or PBMCs. Subjects who had been exposed to COVID-19, were actively infected with it, or had recovered from it provided the deeply sampled blood TCRbeta repertoires that made up the dataset. The repertoires were released in a freely available public database intended as a resource for research on the immune response to SARS-CoV-2. Samples came from the ongoing ImmuneRACE study (first 160 participants) plus 1,254 subjects from 6 global collaborators. A de-identified subject ID, COVID-19 status, age in years and sex were almost always included in the sample metadata. Where HLA class I and class II types were available, the types were taken from metadata supplied by the sample provider, not from assay-based typing. Here is what the overall study found, with its caveats: The amount of clinical and demographic metadata varied by source and participant and was provided uncurated.

Trimming at the junction amounts to 0 bases on V and 1 base on J, and the germline ends lie 10 bases apart. As encoded in the germline V gene, CDR1 is SGHRS while CDR2 is YFSETQ. From cysteine to phenylalanine, the CDR3 is 15 amino acids long. The only DNA kept is the CDR3, 45 bases in frame from the first base. With regard to this clone: No cognate antigen has been identified for it. No base-level quality is on record; no much larger clone is a single base apart. This sample includes further DNA sequences coding for the same CDR3.

Each collaborating institution followed its own protocols to collect whole blood in K2EDTA tubes. Collaborator samples were shipped for TCRbeta analysis as frozen whole blood, isolated PBMCs, or DNA extracted from either sample type. TCRbeta CDR3 regions were amplified from genomic DNA using the immunoSEQ Assay, a bias-controlled multiplex PCR. Regarding the original processing steps: The number of nucleated cells in each sample was estimated from the amplification of reference gene primers within the assay. Sequence reads were collapsed and filtered to measure the absolute abundance of every unique TCRbeta CDR3 rearrangement. Productive Simpson clonality was computed per sample as the square root of Simpson's diversity index over productive rearrangements. TCRdb retrieved this table from immuneACCESS and kept in-frame rearrangements only. Not all clones are present; in checked studies, unresolved V genes account for under half, and no reason is known for the remainder. The V and J calls and the clone size are those of that table, but D and trimming were determined from the DNA. Across this sample there are more than 200,000 clones, with roughly 90% seen only once. 1.5% to 2% of the sample lies in the top ten.

Sequencing was done on a sample of peripheral blood. The V and J segments used are TRBV5-1 and TRBJ2-5, with the D segment identity uncertain. The sequence was obtained from a man between 65 and 85 years old with acute or convalescent COVID-19. The CDR3 in this case is CASSLVRSGQETQYF. The DNA sequence follows: TGCGCCAGCAGCTTGGTAAGGTCAGGCCAAGAGACCCAGTACTTC.